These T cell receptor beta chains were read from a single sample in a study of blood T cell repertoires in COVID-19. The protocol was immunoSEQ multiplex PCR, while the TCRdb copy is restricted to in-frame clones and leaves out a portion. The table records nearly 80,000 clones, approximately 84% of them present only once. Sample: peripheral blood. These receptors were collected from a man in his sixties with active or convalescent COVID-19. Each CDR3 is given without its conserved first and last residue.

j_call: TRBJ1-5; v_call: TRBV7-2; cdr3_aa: ASSLGQGVQH
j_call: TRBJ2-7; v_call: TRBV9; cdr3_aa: ASSETSGSYEQY
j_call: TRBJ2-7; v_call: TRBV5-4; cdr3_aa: ASSLDRTYEQY
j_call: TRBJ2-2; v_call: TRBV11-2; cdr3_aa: ASSKTGGGNTGELF
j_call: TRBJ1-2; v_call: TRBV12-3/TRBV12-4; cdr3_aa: ASRPREDYGYT
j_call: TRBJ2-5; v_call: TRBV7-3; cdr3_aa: ASSTLAGPEETQY
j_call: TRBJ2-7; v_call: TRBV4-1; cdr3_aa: ASSLLTGGTYEQY
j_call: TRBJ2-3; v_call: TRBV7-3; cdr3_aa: ASSLMGTGGDTQY
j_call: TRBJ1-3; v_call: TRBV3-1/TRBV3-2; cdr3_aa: ASSPTDRGENTIY
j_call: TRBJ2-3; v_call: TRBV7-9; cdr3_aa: ASSLSQGPDTQY
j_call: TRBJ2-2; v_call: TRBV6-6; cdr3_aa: ASSYPTTNTGELF
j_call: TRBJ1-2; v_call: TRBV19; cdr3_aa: ASSIAQGGRGGYT
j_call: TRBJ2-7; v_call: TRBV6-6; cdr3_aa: ASSSTAGLSYEQY
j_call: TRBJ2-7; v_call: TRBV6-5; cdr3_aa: ASSYSAGGYEQY
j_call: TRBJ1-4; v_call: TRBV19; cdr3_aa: ASSITYSSTNEKLF
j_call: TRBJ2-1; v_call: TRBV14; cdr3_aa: ASSRGQGVNNEQF
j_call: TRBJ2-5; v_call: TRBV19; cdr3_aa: ASSMASGVGETQY
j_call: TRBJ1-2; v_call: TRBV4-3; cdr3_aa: ASSPGHLGYGYT
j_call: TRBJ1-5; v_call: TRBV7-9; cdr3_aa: ASIGTGSNQAQH
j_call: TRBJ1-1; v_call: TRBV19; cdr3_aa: ASKTGTGINTEAF
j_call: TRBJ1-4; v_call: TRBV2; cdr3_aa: ASRSGQATNEKLF
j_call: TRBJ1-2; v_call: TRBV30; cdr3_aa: ACGQGATGYT
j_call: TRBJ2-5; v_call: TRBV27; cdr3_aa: ASRRTDQETQY
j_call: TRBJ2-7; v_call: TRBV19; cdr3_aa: ASSSQGPGEQY
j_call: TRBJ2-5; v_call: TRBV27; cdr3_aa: ASSLLGTAQETQY
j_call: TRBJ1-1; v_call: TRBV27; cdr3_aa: ASSFRGAEAF
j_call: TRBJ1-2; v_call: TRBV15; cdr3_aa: ATSTGTGGYGYT
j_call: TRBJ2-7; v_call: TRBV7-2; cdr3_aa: ASSLDRASYYEQY
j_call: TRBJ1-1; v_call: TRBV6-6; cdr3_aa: ASSLNSAGRAEAF
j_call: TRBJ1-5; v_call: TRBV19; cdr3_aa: ASSTQGFRSNQPQH
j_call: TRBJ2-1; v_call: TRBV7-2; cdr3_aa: ASSLRDTHEQF
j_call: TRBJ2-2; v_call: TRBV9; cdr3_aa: ASSSLGLAGGRIGELF
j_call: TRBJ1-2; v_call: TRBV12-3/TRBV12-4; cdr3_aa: ASSRGQGDGYT
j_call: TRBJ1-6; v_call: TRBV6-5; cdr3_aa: ASRYRGSYNSPLH
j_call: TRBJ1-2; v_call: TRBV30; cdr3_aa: ASTSGGYGYT
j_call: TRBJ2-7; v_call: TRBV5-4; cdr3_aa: ASSLDPLGATYEQY
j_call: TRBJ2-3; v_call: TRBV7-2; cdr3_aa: ASSLAPGTGTDTQY
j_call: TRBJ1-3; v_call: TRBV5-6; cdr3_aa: ASTRYGEVSSGNTIY
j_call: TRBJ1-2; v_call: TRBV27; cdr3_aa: ASSLVGQGNYGYT
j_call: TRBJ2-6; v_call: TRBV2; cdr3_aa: ASSERTDVIVGANVLT
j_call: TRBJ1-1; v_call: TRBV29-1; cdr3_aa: SVLTARHTEAF
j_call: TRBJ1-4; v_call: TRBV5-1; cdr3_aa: ASSPQGTGGNEKLF
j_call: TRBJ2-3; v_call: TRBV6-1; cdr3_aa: ASSETGTGGGDTQY
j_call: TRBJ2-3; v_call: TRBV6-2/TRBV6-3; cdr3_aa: ASSWGGRGTDTQY
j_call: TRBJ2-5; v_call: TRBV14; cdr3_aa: ASSLINRQYQETQY
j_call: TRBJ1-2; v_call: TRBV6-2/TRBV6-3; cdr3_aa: ASSSPPGYT
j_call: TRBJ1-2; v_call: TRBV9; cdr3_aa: ASSVKDRGNVYGYT
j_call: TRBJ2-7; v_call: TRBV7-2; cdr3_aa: ASSFSGTGGYEQY
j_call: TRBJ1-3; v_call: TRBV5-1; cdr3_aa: ASRPTGGSGNTIY
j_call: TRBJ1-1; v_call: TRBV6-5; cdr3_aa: ASSRTRANTEAF
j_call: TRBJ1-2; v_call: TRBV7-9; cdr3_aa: ASSLIGTVNYGYT
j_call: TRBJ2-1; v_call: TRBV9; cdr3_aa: ASRGSSYNEQF
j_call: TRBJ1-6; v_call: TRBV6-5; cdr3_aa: ASRPGIVRSPLH
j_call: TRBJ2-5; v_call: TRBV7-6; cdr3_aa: ASSIGQGKETQY
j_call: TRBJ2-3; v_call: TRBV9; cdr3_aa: ASSRTGLTDTQY
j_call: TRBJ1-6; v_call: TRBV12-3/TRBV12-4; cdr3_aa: ASSGGLYSPLH
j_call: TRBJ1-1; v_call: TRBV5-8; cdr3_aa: ASSLQVSTYLNTEAF
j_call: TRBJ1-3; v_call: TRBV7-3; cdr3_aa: ASSLSGQGAINTIY
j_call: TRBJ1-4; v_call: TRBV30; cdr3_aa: AWSVQINEKLF